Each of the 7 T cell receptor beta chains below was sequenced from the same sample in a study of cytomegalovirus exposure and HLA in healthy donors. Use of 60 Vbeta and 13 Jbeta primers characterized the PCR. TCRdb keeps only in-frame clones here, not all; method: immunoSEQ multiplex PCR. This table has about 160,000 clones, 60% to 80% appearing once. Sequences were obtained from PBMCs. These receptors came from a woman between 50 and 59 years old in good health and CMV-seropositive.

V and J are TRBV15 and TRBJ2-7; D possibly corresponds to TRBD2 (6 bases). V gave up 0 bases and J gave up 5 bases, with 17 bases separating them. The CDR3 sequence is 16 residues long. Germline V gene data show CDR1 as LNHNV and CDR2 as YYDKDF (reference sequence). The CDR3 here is CATSRDGEGEENEQYF. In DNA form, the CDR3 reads TGTGCCACCAGCAGAGATGGTGAAGGGGAGGAGAACGAGCAGTACTTC.

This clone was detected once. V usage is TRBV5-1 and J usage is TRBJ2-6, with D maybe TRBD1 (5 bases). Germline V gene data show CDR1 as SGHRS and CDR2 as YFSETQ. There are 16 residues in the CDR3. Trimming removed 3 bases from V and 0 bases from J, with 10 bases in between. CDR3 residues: CASSSQGNSGANVLTF. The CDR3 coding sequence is TGCGCCAGCAGCTCGCAGGGTAACTCTGGGGCCAACGTCCTGACTTTC.

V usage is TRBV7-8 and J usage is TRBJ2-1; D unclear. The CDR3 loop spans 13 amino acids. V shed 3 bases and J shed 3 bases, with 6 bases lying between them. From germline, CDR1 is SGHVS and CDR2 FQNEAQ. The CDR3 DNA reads TGTGCCAGCAGCTTGACTGTCTACAATGAGCAGTTCTTC. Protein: CASSLTVYNEQFF.

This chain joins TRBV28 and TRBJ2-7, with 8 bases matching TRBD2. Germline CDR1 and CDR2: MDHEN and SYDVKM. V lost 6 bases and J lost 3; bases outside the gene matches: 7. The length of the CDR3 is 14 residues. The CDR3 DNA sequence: TGTGCCAGCAGCCACAGCGGGGGATACTACGAGCAGTACTTC. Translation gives CASSHSGGYYEQYF.

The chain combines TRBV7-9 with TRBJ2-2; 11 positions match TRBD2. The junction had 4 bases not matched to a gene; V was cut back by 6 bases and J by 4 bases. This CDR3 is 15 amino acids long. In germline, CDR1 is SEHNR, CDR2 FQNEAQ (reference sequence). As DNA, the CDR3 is TGTGCCAGCAGTACCGGGACTAGCGGCACCGGGGAGCTGTTTTTT. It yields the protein CASSTGTSGTGELFF.

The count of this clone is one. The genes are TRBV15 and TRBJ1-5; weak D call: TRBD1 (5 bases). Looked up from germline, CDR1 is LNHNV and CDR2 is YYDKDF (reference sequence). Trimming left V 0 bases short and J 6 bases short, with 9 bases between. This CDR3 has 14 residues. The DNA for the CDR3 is TGTGCCACCAGCAGAGAAGTAGGGGCTCAGCCCCAGCATTTT. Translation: CATSREVGAQPQHF.

CDR3 residues: CASSKGQFYNEQFF. The CDR3 DNA reads TGTGCCAGCAGCAAAGGACAGTTTTACAATGAGCAGTTCTTC. V and J are TRBV21-1 and TRBJ2-1; the table assigns TRBD1, which was not confirmed against the DNA. TRBV21-1 is a listed pseudogene. The CDR3 runs 14 residues.